These T cell receptor beta chains were read from a single sample in a study of T-cell reconstitution after alpha-beta-depleted transplantation in children. TCRdb re-analysed the PCR reads in MiXCR, keeping a single row per CDR3 protein. The top ten clones hold approximately 5.9% of a sample with some 220,000 distinct CDR3 sequences, approximately 10% of them seen once. The sequenced sample was PBMCs from the stem cell graft donor, obtained from the stem cell graft. Source of these receptors: a human donor who donated a stem cell graft to a child with acute lymphoblastic leukemia. CDR3s leave out the opening cysteine and the closing phenylalanine or tryptophan. Each record gives: V gene, J gene, CDR3 protein.

>TRBV20-1|TRBJ1-4
SARGDRGRFEKLF
>TRBV4-2|TRBJ2-3
ASSQDPRSQQY
>TRBV20-1|TRBJ1-3
SASDLLDSGNTIY
>TRBV12-3/TRBV12-4|TRBJ2-7
ASSSTNSYEQY
>TRBV13|TRBJ2-3
ASSLSPGQGTDTQY
>TRBV19|TRBJ1-5
ASSGVRVLSNQPQH
>TRBV6-5|TRBJ2-7
ASSYGSGGVDSSYEQY
>TRBV5-1|TRBJ2-5
ASSLLTDQETQY
>TRBV6-1|TRBJ1-3
ASSAPRSGNTIY
>TRBV3-1|TRBJ2-7
ASSGSESSGFRA
>TRBV7-2|TRBJ2-3
ASSLVRTTGDTQY
>TRBV5-1|TRBJ2-2
ASSPRTSLPGELF
>TRBV5-1|TRBJ1-1
ASSLEGASMNTEAF
>TRBV4-1|TRBJ2-5
ASSQGTSERETQY
>TRBV3-1|TRBJ1-5
ASSQRSQPQH
>TRBV10-3|TRBJ2-1
ATAPGGAYNEQF
>TRBV29-1|TRBJ1-1
SVEATGNTEAF
>TRBV6-2/TRBV6-3|TRBJ2-5
ASSPYPSGGFNQETQY
>TRBV15|TRBJ1-6
ATSRDRGLNSPLH
>TRBV5-1|TRBJ2-5
ASSSWGPRETQY
>TRBV12-3/TRBV12-4|TRBJ2-5
ASSSSPAGGMTQY
>TRBV5-1|TRBJ2-1
ASSLGLLPSNEQF
>TRBV6-2/TRBV6-3|TRBJ1-1
ASSYGLGQD
>TRBV5-5|TRBJ1-1
ASSLAARDGTEAF
>TRBV7-9|TRBJ2-7
ASSPTLRFEQY
>TRBV12-3/TRBV12-4|TRBJ1-1
ASSLLGGAGGAF
>TRBV4-3|TRBJ2-1
ASRRDSSYNEQF
>TRBV29-1|TRBJ2-3
SVLDLRDTQY
>TRBV20-1|TRBJ1-2
GDSTNYGYT
>TRBV7-2|TRBJ2-7
ASSLVGGRVVYEQY
>TRBV30|TRBJ1-5
AWEGDSNQPQH
>TRBV3-1|TRBJ2-1
ASSQRSNEQF
>TRBV27|TRBJ1-1
ASSFWGAEAF
>TRBV5-5|TRBJ1-1
ASSLHNTEAF
>TRBV11-2|TRBJ2-7
ASSPGVGGASYEQY
>TRBV12-3/TRBV12-4|TRBJ1-2
ASSLGEGGYT
>TRBV7-2|TRBJ2-2
ASSQPSGGNTGELF
>TRBV25-1|TRBJ1-6
ASSRGGLDPLH
>TRBV14|TRBJ2-4
ASSQVGQGAKNIQY
>TRBV4-2|TRBJ2-2
ASSPCLQRDPTGELF
>TRBV29-1|TRBJ2-7
SVHDRGPSYEQY
>TRBV29-1|TRBJ2-5
SGVGGRETQY
>TRBV5-1|TRBJ1-3
ASSQGPTGNTIY
>TRBV9|TRBJ2-1
ASSVADSRYNEQF
>TRBV12-3/TRBV12-4|TRBJ2-7
ASSFGRGTY
>TRBV27|TRBJ1-1
ASSPTGVASSEAF
>TRBV10-3|TRBJ2-7
AISEGTETYEQY
>TRBV30|TRBJ2-5
AWRRVAGGSFQETQY
>TRBV4-3|TRBJ2-7
ASSQVFGEQY
>TRBV6-1|TRBJ2-3
ASSPTGTSGGTDTQY
>TRBV20-1|TRBJ1-5
SARAAPAGNQPQH
>TRBV7-2|TRBJ2-7
ASSDRANADDEQY
>TRBV5-1|TRBJ2-1
ASSLAGAAYNEQF
>TRBV5-1|TRBJ2-3
ASSKGFEAGTDTQY
>TRBV5-1|TRBJ1-1
ASSLWTYTEAF
>TRBV11-3|TRBJ1-1
ASSSGQGFY
>TRBV5-1|TRBJ2-2
ASSLAIGGELF
>TRBV11-2|TRBJ2-7
ASSFLKTSGPDEQY
>TRBV29-1|TRBJ1-2
SVEDLGAYGYT